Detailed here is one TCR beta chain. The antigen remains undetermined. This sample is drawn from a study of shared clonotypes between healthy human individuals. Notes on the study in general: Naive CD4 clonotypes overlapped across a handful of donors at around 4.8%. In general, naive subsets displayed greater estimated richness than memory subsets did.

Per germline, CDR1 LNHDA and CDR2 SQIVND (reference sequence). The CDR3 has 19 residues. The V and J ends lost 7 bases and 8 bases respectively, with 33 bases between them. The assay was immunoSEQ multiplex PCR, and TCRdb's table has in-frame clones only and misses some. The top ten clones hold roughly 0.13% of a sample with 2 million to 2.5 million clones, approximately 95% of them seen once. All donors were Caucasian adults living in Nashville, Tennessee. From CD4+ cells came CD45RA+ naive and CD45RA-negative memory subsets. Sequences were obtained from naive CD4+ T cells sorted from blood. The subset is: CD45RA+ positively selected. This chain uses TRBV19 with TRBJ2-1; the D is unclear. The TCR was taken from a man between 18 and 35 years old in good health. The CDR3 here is CASILGPVGPLINSDEQFF. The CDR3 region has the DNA TGTGCCAGTATTTTGGGTCCGGTAGGGCCACTCATCAATTCGGATGAGCAGTTCTTC. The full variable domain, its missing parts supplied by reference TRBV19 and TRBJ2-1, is DGGITQSPKYLFRKEGQNVTLSCEQNLNHDAMYWYRQDPGQGLRLIYYSQIVNDFQKGDIAEGYSVSREKKESFPLTVTSAQKNPTAFYLCASILGPVGPLINSDEQFFGPGTRLTVL.